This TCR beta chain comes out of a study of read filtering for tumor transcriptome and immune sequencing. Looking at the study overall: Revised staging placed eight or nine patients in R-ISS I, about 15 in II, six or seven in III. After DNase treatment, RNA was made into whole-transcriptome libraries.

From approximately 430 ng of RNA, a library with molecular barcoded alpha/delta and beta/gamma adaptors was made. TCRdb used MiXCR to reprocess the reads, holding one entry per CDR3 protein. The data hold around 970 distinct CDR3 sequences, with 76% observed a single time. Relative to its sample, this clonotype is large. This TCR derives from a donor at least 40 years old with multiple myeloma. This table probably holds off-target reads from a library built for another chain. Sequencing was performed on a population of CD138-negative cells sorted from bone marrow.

The CDR3 region has the DNA TGTGCCAGCAGCTTAGGGGGATTGGGCGAGCAGTTCTTC. Its protein is CASSLGGLGEQFF. The chain employs TRBV7-8 and TRBJ2-1; D ambiguous. Per the germline V gene, CDR1 is SGHVS and CDR2 is FQNEAQ. The CDR3 contains 13 residues. Trimming cost V 1 base and J 10 bases, with 11 bases left between them.